This TCR beta chain was sequenced for a study of shared clonotypes between healthy human individuals. Study observations and caveats: A reduction in generation probabilities was seen for non-shared clonotypes relative to those shared by all four donors.

This clone was counted only a few times. Its antigen is unidentified. V was clipped by 3 bases and J by 4 bases, with 15 bases between them. This CDR3 spans 14 amino acids. Germline V lookup: CDR1 GTSNPN, CDR2 SVGIG (reference sequence). Genomic DNA (from each subset) was split evenly across several immunoSEQ plates. Per sorted-subset replicate PCR, input was 200 to 250 ng DNA, representing 30,000 to 35,000 T cell genomes. Produced via immunoSEQ multiplex PCR; TCRdb's table is partial and in-frame only. The data contain 2 million to 3 million clones, around 94% of them seen just once; the ten biggest clones take up 0.11% to 0.15%. Each donor was a Caucasian adult residing in Nashville, Tennessee.

Sequenced sample: naive CD4+ T cells sorted from blood. Subset specified: CD45RA+ positively selected. The clonotype was recovered from a man aged 18 to 35 in good health. The chain joins TRBV30 to TRBJ1-1; D call uncertain. The CDR3 sequence: CAWSYGLRSTEAFF. The CDR3 DNA is TGTGCCTGGAGCTACGGGCTCCGGAGCACTGAAGCTTTCTTT.